Listed below are T cell receptor beta chains from one sample, sequenced in a study of shared clonotypes between healthy human individuals. This table comes from immunoSEQ multiplex PCR, and its TCRdb copy is limited to in-frame clones, with some not included. Here the sample spans about 510,000 clones, 90% to 96% being singletons. Sequences were obtained from naive CD4+ T cells sorted from blood. These receptors were taken from a woman in her 30s in good health. CDR3s include the opening cysteine and the closing phenylalanine or tryptophan. A D gene is named only where the DNA matches it firmly. A row's size may be missing; if present it is once, few, many or a size class.

>.|.|TRBV5-1|.
CASSSSDYNSVHYEQYF
>.|TRBJ1-3|TRBV6-1|.
CASSEYAAGSFGNTIYF
>.|TRBJ2-7|TRBV11-2|TRBD2
CASSHKGTSGYEQYF
>.|TRBJ2-7|TRBV2|TRBD2
CASSSGRNEQYF
>once|TRBJ2-6|TRBV29-1|.
CSVAGSGANVLTF
>.|TRBJ1-1|TRBV6-5|TRBD1
CASSRRDRSIAFF
>.|TRBJ1-1|TRBV30|.
CAWEGGTVNTEAFF
>.|TRBJ1-6|TRBV5-1|.
CASRRGERDNSPLHF
>.|TRBJ1-3|TRBV10-3|.
CAISLQGSGNTIYF
>.|TRBJ2-3|TRBV19|TRBD2
CASRSPGLVDFNTQYF
>.|TRBJ2-2|TRBV7-6|.
CASSYYPTGELFF
>.|TRBJ2-5|TRBV4-1|TRBD1
CASSQRPGQGAGEQYF
>once|TRBJ2-6|TRBV19|TRBD1
CASSVQGAGGANVLTF
>.|TRBJ2-7|TRBV28|.
CASSLLAKFYEQYF
>few|TRBJ1-5|TRBV30|.
CAWSDGGWPQHF
>.|TRBJ2-3|TRBV5-8|TRBD1
CASNRGRGTDTQYF
>once|TRBJ2-1|TRBV10-2|.
CASSDPGPGRRNEQFF
>.|TRBJ2-1|TRBV5-4|.
CASSPDSGAYNEQFF
>.|TRBJ1-1|TRBV19|TRBD1
CASSMGQGADTEAFF
>.|TRBJ2-1|TRBV4-1|TRBD2
CASSQKRLAGPQGEQFF
>.|TRBJ1-2|TRBV5-5|.
CASSLGYGTGLGYTF
>.|TRBJ2-4|TRBV11-2|.
CASSLVDRIQGIQYF
>.|TRBJ1-2|TRBV28|TRBD1
CASTLPGTALNGYTF
>.|TRBJ1-4|TRBV5-1|.
CASSPIGRREKLFF
>.|TRBJ2-7|TRBV28|TRBD2
CASGLSGSDYEQYF
>few|TRBJ1-1|TRBV19|.
CASKTNTEAFF
>.|TRBJ1-2|TRBV5-1|.
CASSLGQNYGYTF
>.|TRBJ2-7|TRBV18|.
CASSPGRADSYEQYF
>.|TRBJ1-2|TRBV2|TRBD1
CASRPDGQGARGYTF
>.|TRBJ1-1|TRBV5-1|.
CASSLNNPRANEAFF
>once|TRBJ1-1|TRBV28|TRBD1
CATTGGTEAFF
>.|TRBJ2-7|TRBV10-2|TRBD1
CASSEPGQNYEQYF
>.|TRBJ2-2|TRBV5-6|.
CASSLDLGAVTGELFF
>.|TRBJ1-5|TRBV5-8|.
CASSSQTANQPQHF
>.|TRBJ2-6|TRBV5-1|.
CASSVLRAVSGANVLTF
>.|TRBJ2-7|TRBV15|.
CATSRDGELRDEQYF
>.|TRBJ2-5|TRBV5-1|TRBD2
CASSPLAGVEVTQYF
>.|TRBJ2-2|TRBV5-4|.
CASSAKSSGNTGELFF
>.|TRBJ1-1|TRBV7-2|.
CASSLVRVRDTEAFF
>.|TRBJ2-7|TRBV5-1|.
CASSSLGEFYEQYF
>.|TRBJ1-2|TRBV6-1|.
CASRALSPGTYGYTF
>.|TRBJ1-1|TRBV27|.
CASKARGSTEAFF
>.|TRBJ2-2|TRBV7-3|.
CASSQTGRTGELFF
>.|TRBJ1-3|TRBV18|.
CASSPLDSGSSGNTIYF
>.|TRBJ2-2|TRBV9|.
CASRGYVGQSGELFF
>.|TRBJ2-7|TRBV11-1|TRBD2
CASSRLAGVNEQYF
>.|TRBJ2-1|TRBV7-9|TRBD2
CASGVPGLDYNEQFF
>.|TRBJ2-7|TRBV6-5|TRBD1
CASRPRDSYEQYF
>.|TRBJ2-5|TRBV28|TRBD2
CASRAGPAQETQYF
>.|.|TRBV18|.
CASSLKGTYEQYF
>once|TRBJ1-6|TRBV19|TRBD1
CASSMTGRSYNSPLHF
>.|TRBJ2-7|TRBV6-5|.
CASNFQWETYEQYF
>.|TRBJ2-7|TRBV5-1|.
CASSLVIGTSYEQYF
>.|TRBJ2-1|TRBV2|TRBD2
CASSDVLAGVEQFF
>.|TRBJ2-2|TRBV10-3|.
CAISEGGMGNTGELFF
>.|TRBJ2-1|TRBV30|.
CAWVRLGDNEQFF